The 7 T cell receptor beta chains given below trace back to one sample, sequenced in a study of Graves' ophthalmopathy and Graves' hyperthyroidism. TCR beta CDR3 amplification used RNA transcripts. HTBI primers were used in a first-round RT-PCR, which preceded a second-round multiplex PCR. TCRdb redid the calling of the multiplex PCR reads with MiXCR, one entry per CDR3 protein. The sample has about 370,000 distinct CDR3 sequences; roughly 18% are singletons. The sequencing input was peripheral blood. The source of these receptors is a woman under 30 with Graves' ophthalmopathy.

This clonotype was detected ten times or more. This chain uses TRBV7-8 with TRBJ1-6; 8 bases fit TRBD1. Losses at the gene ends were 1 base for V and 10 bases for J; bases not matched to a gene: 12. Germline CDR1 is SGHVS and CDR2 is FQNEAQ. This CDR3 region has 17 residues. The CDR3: CASSLGEPRDRRSPLHF. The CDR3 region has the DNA TGTGCCAGCAGCTTAGGCGAACCGCGGGACAGGAGATCACCCCTCCACTTT.

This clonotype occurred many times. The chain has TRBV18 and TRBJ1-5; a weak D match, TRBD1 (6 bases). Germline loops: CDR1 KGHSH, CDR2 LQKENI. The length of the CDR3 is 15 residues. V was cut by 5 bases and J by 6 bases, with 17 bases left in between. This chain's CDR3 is CASSTKQGPSQPQHF. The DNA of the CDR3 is TGTGCCAGCTCAACCAAACAGGGTCCCTCTCAGCCCCAGCATTTT.

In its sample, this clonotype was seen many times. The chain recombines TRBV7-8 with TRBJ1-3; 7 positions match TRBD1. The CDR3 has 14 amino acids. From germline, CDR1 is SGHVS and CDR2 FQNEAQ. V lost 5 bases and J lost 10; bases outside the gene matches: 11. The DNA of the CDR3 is TGTGCCAGCAGCCCCGAAGGGACAGACGTAACCATATATTTT. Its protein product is CASSPEGTDVTIYF.

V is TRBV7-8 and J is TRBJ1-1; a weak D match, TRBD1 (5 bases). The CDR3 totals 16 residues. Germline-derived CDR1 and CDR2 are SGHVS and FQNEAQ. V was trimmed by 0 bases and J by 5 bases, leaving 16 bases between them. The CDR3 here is CASSLAQGGSGTEAFF. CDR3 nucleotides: TGTGCCAGCAGCTTAGCGCAGGGAGGGTCGGGGACTGAAGCTTTCTTT.

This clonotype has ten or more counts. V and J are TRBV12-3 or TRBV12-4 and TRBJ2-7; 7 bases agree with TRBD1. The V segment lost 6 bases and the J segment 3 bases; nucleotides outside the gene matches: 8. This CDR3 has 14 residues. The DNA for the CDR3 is TGTGCCAGCAGCCCGGACAGGTCCTTCTACGAGCAGTACTTC. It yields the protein CASSPDRSFYEQYF.

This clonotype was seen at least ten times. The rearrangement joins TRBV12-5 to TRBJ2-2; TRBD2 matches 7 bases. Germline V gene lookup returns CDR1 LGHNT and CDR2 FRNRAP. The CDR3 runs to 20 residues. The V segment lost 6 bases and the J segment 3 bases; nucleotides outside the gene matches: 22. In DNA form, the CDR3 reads TGTGCTAGTGGCTTCCACGGCCTGGACCGCCAGCGGGGACACACCGGGGAGCTGTTTTTT. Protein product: CASGFHGLDRQRGHTGELFF.

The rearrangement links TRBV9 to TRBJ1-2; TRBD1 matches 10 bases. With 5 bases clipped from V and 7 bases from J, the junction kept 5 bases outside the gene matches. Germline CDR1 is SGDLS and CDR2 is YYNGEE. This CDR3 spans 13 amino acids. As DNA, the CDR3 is TGTGCCAGCAGAGCTGACAGGGGGCTTGGCTACACCTTC. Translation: CASRADRGLGYTF.